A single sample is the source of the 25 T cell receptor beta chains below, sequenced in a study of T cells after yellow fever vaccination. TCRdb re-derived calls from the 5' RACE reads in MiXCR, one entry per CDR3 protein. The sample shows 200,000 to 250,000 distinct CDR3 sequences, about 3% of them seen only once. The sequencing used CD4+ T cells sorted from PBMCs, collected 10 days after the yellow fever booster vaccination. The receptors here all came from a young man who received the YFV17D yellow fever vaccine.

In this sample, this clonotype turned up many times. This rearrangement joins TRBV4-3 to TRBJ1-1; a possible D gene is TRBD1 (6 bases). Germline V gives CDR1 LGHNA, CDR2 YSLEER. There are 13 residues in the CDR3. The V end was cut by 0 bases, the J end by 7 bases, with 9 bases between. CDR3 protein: CASSQDRGLEAFF. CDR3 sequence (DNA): TGCGCCAGCAGCCAAGATCGGGGGCTTGAAGCTTTCTTT.

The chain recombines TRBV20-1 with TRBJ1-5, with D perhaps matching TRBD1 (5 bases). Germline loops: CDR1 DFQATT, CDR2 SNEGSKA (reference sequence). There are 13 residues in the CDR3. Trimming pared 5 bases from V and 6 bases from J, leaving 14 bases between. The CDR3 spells CSADLGGTQPQHF. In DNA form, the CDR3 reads TGCAGTGCTGACCTCGGGGGAACTCAGCCCCAGCATTTT.

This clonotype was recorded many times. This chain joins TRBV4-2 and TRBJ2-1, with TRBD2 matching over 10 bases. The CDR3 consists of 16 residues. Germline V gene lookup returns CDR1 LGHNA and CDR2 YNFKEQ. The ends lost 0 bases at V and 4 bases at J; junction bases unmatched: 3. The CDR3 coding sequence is TGTGCCAGCAGCCAAGATCCAGCGGGGGGGTACAATGAGCAGTTCTTC. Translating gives CASSQDPAGGYNEQFF.

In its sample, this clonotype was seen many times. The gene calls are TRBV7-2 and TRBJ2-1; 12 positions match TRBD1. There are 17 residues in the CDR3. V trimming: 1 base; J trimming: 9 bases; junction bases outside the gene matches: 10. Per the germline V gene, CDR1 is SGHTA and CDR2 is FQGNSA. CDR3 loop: CASSLGGPGQGASEQFF. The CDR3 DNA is TGTGCCAGCAGCTTAGGGGGCCCGGGACAGGGGGCGAGTGAGCAGTTCTTC. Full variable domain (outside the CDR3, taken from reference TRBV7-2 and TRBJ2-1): GAGVSQSPSNKVTEKGKDVELRCDPISGHTALYWYRQSLGQGLEFLIYFQGNSAPDKSGLPSDRFSAERTGGSVSTLTIQRTQQEDSAVYLCASSLGGPGQGASEQFFGPGTRLTVL.

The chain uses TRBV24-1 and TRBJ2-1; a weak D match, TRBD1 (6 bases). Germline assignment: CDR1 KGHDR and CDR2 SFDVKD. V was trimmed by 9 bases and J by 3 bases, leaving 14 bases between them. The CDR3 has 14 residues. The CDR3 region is CATSKGRGYNEQFF. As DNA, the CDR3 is TGTGCCACCTCAAAGGGCAGGGGCTACAATGAGCAGTTCTTC.

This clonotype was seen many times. In DNA, the CDR3 is TGTGCCAGCAGCGGACTAGCGGCCTACGAGCAGTACGTC. Translated, it gives CASSGLAAYEQYV. The J gene is TRBJ2-7, the V gene TRBV7-8, with 10 positions matching TRBD2. V was clipped by 5 bases and J by 2 bases; unmatched bases: 0. This CDR3 comprises 13 residues. Germline V gives CDR1 SGHVS, CDR2 FQNEAQ.

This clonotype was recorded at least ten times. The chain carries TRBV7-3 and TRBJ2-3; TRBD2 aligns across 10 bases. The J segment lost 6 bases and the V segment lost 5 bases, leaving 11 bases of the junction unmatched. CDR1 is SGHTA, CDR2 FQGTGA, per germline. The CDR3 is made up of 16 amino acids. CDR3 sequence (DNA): TGTGCCAGCAGCCCAACGGGACTAGCGTCGGTGGATACGCAGTATTTT. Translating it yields CASSPTGLASVDTQYF.

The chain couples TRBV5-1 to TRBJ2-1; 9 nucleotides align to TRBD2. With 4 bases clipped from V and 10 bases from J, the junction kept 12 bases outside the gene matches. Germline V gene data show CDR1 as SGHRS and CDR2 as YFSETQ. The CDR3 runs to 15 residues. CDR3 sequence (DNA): TGCGCCAGCAGCCCGGGACAGTTTCTAGCGGGAGAGCAGTTCTTC. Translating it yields CASSPGQFLAGEQFF. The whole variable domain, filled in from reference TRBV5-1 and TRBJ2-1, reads KAGVTQTPRYLIKTRGQQVTLSCSPISGHRSVSWYQQTPGQGLQFLFEYFSETQRNKGNFPGRFSGRQFSNSRSEMNVSTLELGDSALYLCASSPGQFLAGEQFFGPGTRLTVL.

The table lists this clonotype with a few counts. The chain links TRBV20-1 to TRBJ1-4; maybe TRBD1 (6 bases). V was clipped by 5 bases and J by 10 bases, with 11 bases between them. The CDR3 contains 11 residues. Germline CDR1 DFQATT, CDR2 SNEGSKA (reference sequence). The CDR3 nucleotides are TGCAGTGCTGCAGACAGGCTAAAACTGTTTTTT. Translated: CSAADRLKLFF.

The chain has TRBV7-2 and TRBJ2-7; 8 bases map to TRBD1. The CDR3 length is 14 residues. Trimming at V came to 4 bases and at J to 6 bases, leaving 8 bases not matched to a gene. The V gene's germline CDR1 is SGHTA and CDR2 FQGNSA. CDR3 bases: TGTGCCAGCAGCTCAGACAGGGGAAGAGGCGAGCAGTACTTC. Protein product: CASSSDRGRGEQYF.

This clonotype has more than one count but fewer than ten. The CDR3 DNA reads as TGTGCCAGCTCTAGTCGACAGGTGACGGAGACCCAGTACTTC. This gives the protein CASSSRQVTETQYF. The chain has TRBV18 and TRBJ2-5; perhaps TRBD1 as D (6 bases). CDR1 and CDR2 from the germline V gene are KGHSH and LQKENI. The V and J ends lost 6 bases and 5 bases respectively, with 16 bases between them. CDR3 length equals 14 residues.

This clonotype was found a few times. The CDR3 DNA is TGTGCCAGCAGTTTAGGTCTGAGACGGGGGCCCTACGAGCAGTACGTC. Its protein is CASSLGLRRGPYEQYV. The V and J genes are TRBV12-3 or TRBV12-4 and TRBJ2-7, with D possibly being TRBD1 or TRBD2 (6 bases each). Trimming left V 1 base short and J 2 bases short, with 15 bases between. CDR3 length equals 16 residues.

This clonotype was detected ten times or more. The CDR3 DNA follows: TGTGCCAGCACCCGGGGGGTGGGGATATCCACTGAAGCTTTCTTT. Translation: CASTRGVGISTEAFF. The chain couples TRBV27 to TRBJ1-1, with a possible D match to TRBD1 (5 bases). Germline V gene sequence: CDR1 MNHEY, CDR2 SMNVEV (reference sequence). The CDR3 runs 15 residues. With 7 bases removed from V and 4 bases from J, the gap between germline ends came to 19 bases.

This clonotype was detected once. The CDR3 nucleotides read TGTGCCAGTAGTATCTTTCAGGGGGAAGATACGCAGTATTTT. It is translated as CASSIFQGEDTQYF. The chain is built from TRBV19 and TRBJ2-3, with 7 bases fitting TRBD1. The CDR3 is 14 residues long. CDR1 is LNHDA, CDR2 SQIVND, per germline (reference sequence). The trim removed 3 bases at V and 5 bases at J, leaving 5 bases unmatched.

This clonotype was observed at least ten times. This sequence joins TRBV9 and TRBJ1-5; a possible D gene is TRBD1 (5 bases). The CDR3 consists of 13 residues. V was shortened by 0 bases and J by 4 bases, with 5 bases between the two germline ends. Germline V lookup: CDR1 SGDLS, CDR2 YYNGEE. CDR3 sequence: CASSVAGNQPQHF. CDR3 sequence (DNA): TGTGCCAGCAGCGTAGCAGGGAATCAGCCCCAGCATTTT.

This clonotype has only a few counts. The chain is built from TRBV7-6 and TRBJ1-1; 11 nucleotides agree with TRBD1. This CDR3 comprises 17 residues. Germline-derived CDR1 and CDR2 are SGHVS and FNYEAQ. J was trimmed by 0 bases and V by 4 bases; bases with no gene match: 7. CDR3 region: CASSWTGGGGMNTEAFF. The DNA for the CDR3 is TGTGCCAGCAGCTGGACAGGGGGCGGAGGTATGAACACTGAAGCTTTCTTT.

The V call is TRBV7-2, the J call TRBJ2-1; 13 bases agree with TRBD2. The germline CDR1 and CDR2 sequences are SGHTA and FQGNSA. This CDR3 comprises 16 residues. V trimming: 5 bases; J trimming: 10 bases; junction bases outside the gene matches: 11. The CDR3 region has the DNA TGTGCCAGCAGCGCCCGACTAGCGGGGGGATTCGGGGAGCAGTTCTTC. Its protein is CASSARLAGGFGEQFF.

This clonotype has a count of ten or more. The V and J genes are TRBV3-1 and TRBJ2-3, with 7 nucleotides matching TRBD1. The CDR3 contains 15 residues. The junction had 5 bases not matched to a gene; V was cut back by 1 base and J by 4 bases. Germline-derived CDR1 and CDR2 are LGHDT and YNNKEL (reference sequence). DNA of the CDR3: TGTGCCAGCAGCCAAGTAGGGGGCAGGGCAGATACGCAGTATTTT. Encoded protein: CASSQVGGRADTQYF.

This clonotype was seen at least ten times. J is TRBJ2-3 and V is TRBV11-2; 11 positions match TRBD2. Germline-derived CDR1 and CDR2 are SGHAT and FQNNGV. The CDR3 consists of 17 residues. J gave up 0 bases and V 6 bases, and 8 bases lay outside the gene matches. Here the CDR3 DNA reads TGTGCCAGCAGACTCCTCCTAGCGGGGGGTAGCACAGATACGCAGTATTTT. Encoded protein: CASRLLLAGGSTDTQYF.

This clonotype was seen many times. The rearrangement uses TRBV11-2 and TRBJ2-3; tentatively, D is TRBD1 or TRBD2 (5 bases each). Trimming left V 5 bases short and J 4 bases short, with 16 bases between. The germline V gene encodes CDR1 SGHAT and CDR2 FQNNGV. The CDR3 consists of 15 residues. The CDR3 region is CASSQRGIVPDTQYF. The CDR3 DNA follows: TGTGCCAGCAGCCAGAGGGGTATCGTCCCAGATACGCAGTATTTT.

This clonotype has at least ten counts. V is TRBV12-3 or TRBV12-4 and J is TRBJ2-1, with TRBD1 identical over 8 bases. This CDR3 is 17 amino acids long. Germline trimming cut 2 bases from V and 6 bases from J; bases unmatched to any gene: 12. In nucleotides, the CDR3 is TGTGCCAGCAGTTTAAAGGTACTCGGACAGGGCGGCAATGAGCAGTTCTTC. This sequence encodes CASSLKVLGQGGNEQFF.

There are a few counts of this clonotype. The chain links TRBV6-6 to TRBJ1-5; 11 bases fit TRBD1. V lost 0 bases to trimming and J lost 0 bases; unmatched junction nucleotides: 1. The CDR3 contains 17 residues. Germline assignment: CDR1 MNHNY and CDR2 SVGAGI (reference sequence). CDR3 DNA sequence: TGTGCCAGCAGTTACTCGGGACAGGGGGGTAGCAATCAGCCCCAGCATTTT. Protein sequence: CASSYSGQGGSNQPQHF.

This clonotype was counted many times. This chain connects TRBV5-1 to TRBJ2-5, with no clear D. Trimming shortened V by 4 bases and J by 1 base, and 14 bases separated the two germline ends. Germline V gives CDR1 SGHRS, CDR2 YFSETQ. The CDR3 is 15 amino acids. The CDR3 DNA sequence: TGCGCCAGCAGCCTTACATCGTTCCTCCAAGAGACCCAGTACTTC. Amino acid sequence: CASSLTSFLQETQYF.

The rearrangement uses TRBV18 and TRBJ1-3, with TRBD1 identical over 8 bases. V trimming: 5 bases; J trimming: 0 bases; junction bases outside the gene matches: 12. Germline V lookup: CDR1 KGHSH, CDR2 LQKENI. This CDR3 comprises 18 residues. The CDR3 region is CASSTGTGTIFSGNTIYF. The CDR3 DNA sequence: TGTGCCAGCTCAACCGGGACAGGAACAATCTTCTCTGGAAACACCATATATTTT.

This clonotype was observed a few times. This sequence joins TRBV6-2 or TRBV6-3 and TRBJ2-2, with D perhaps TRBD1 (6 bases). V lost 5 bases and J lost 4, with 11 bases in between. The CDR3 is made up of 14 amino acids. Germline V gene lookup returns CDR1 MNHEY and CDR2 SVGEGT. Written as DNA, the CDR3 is TGTGCCAGCAGTCTGGGACACTTCACCGGGGAGCTGTTTTTT. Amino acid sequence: CASSLGHFTGELFF.